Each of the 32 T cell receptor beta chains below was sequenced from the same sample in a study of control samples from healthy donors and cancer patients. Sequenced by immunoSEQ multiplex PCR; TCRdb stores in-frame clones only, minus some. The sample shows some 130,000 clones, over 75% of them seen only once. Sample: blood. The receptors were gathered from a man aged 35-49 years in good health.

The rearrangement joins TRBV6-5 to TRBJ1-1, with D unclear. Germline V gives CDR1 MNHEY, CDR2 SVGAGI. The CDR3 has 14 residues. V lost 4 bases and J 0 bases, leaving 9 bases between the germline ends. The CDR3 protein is CASSFTPMNTEAFF. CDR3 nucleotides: TGTGCCAGCAGTTTTACACCGATGAACACTGAAGCTTTCTTT.

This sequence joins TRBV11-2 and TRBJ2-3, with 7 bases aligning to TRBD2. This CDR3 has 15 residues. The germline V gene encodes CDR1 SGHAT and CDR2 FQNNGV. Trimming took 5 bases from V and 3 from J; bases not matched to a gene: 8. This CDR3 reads CASSLQLALTDTQYF. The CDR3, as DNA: TGTGCCAGCAGCCTCCAACTAGCGTTGACAGATACGCAGTATTTT.

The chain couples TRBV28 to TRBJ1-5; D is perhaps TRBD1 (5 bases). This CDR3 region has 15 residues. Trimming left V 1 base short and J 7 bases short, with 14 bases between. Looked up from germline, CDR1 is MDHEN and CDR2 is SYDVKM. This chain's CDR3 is CASSLSGRVGQPQHF. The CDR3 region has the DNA TGTGCCAGCAGTTTATCGGGCAGGGTAGGCCAGCCCCAGCATTTT.

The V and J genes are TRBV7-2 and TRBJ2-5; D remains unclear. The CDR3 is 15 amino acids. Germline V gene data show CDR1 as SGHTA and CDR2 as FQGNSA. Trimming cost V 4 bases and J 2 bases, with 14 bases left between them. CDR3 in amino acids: CASSSQVGPQETQYF. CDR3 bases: TGTGCCAGCAGCTCTCAAGTAGGACCTCAAGAGACCCAGTACTTC.

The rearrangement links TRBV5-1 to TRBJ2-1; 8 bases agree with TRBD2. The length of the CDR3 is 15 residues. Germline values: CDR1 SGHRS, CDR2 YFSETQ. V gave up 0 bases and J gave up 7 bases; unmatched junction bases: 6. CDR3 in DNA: TGCGCCAGCAGCTTGGATCCAGCGGGGGAGAATGAGCAGTTCTTC. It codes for CASSLDPAGENEQFF.

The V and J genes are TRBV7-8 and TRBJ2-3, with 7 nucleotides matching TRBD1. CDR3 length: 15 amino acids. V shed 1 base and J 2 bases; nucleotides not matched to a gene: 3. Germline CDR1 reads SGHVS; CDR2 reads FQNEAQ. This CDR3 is CASSLEGQLTDTQYF. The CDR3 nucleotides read TGTGCCAGCAGCTTAGAGGGACAGCTCACAGATACGCAGTATTTT.

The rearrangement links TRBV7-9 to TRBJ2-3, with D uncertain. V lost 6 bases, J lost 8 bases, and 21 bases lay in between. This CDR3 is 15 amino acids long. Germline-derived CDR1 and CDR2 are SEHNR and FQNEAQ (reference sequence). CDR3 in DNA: TGTGCCAGCAGTCTCACGGAAGGGTCGAAGCCTACGCAGTATTTT. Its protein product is CASSLTEGSKPTQYF. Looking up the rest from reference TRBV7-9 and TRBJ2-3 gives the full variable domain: DTGVSQNPRHKITKRGQNVTFRCDPISEHNRLYWYRQTLGQGPEFLTYFQNEAQLEKSRLLSDRFSAERPKGSFSTLEIQRTEQGDSAMYLCASSLTEGSKPTQYFGPGTRLTVL.

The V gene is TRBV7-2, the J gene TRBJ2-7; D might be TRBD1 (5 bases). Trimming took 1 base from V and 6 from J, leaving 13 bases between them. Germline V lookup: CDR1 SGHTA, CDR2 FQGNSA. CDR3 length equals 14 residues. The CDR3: CASSLGANQGEQYF. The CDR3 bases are TGTGCCAGCAGCTTAGGGGCCAACCAGGGCGAGCAGTACTTC.

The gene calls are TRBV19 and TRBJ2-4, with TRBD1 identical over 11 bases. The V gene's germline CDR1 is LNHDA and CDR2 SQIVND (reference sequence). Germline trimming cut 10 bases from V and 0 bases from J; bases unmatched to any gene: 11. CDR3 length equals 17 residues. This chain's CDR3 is CATSDRGPSLAKNIQYF. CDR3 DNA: TGTGCCACTTCGGACAGGGGGCCGAGCCTAGCCAAAAACATTCAGTACTTC.

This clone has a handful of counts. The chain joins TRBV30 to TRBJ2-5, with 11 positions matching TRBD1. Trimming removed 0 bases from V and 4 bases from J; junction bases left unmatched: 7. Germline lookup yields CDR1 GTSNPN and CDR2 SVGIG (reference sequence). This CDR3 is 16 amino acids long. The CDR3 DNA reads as TGTGCCTGGAGTGTAGAGGACAGGGGGCGTCGAGAGACCCAGTACTTC. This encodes CAWSVEDRGRRETQYF.

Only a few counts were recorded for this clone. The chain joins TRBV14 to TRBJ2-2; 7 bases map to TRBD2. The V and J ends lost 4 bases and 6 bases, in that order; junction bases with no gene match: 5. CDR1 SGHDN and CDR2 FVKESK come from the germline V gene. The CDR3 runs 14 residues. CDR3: CASSRHGGSGELFF. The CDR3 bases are TGTGCCAGCAGCCGCCACGGGGGGTCCGGGGAGCTGTTTTTT.

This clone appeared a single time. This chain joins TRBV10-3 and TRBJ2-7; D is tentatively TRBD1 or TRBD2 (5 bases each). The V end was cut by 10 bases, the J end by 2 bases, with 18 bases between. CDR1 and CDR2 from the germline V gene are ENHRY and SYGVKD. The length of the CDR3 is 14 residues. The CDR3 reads CATIGTERPYEQYF. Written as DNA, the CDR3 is TGTGCCACCATTGGGACGGAAAGGCCCTACGAGCAGTACTTC.

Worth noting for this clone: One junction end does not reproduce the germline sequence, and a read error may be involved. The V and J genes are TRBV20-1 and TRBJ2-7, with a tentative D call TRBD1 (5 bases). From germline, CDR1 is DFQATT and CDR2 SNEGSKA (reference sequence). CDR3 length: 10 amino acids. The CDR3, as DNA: TGCAGTGCTAGGGGGCAATCAGTCCCCTTC. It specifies CSARGQSVPF.

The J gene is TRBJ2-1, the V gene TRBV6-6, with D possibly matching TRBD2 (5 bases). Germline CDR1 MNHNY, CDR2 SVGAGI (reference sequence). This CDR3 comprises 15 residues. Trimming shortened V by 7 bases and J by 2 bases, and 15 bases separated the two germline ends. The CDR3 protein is CASTPLGPTYNEQFF. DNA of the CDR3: TGTGCCAGCACCCCACTAGGACCTACCTACAATGAGCAGTTCTTC.

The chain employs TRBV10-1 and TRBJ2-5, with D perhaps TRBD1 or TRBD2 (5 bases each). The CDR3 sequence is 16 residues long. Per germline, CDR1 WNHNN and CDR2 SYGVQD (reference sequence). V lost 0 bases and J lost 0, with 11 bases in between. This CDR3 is CASSESPGTNQETQYF. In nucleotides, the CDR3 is TGCGCCAGCAGTGAGTCTCCGGGGACCAACCAAGAGACCCAGTACTTC.

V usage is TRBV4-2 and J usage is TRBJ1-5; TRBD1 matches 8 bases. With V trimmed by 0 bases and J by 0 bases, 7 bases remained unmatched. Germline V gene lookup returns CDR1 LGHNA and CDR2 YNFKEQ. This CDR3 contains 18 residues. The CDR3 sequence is CASSQDGQGLISNQPQHF. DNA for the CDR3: TGTGCCAGCAGCCAAGACGGACAGGGTTTAATTAGCAATCAGCCCCAGCATTTT.

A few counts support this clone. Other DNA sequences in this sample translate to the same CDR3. The CDR3 DNA follows: TGTGCCAGCAGTTTAGACTACGAGCAGTACTTC. Protein product: CASSLDYEQYF. The V gene is TRBV28, the J gene TRBJ2-7, with no clear D. CDR3 length: 11 residues. The germline CDR1 and CDR2 sequences are MDHEN and SYDVKM. Deletions cut 2 bases from V and 3 bases from J, with 2 bases between.

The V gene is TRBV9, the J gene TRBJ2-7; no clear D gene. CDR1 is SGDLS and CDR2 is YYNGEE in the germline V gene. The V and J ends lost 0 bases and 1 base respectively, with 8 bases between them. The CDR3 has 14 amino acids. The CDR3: CASSVGVESYEQYF. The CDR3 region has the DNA TGTGCCAGCAGCGTAGGGGTGGAATCCTACGAGCAGTACTTC.

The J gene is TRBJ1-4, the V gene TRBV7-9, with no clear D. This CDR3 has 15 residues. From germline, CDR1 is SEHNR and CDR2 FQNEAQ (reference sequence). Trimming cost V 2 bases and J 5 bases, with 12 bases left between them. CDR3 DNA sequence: TGTGCCAGCAGCTTATGGAAGGGCCAAAATGAAAAACTGTTTTTT. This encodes CASSLWKGQNEKLFF.

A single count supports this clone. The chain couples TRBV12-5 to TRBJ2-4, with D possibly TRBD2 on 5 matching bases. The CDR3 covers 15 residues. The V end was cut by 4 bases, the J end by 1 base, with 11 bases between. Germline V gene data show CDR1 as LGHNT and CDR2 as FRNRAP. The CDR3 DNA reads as TGTGCTAGTGGTTCGCTAGCCGAGGCCAAAAACATTCAGTACTTC. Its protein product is CASGSLAEAKNIQYF.

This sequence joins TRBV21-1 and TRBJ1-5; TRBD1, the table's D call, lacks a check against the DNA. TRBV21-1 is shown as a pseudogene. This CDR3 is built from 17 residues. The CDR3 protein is CASSAPGDRGVDQPQHF. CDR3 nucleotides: TGTGCCAGCAGCGCGCCTGGGGACAGGGGCGTCGATCAGCCCCAGCATTTT.

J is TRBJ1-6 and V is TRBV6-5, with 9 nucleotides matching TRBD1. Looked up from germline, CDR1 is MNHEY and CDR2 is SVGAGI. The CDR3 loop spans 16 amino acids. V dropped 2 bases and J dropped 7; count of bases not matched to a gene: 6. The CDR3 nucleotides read TGTGCCAGCAGTTACCCGACCGGGACAGGGAATTCACCCCTCCACTTT. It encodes CASSYPTGTGNSPLHF.

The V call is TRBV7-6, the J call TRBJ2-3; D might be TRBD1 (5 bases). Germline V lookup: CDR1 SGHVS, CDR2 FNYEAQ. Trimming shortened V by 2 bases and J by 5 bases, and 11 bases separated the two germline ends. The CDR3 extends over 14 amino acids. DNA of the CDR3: TGTGCCAGCAGCTTACTGCAGGGCCTAGATACGCAGTATTTT. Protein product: CASSLLQGLDTQYF.

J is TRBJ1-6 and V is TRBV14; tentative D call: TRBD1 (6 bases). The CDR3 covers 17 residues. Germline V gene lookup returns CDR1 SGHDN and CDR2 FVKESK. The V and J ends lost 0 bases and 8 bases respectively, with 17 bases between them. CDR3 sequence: CASSQEWPRGAHSPLHF. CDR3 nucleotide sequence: TGTGCCAGCAGCCAAGAGTGGCCACGGGGGGCACATTCACCCCTCCACTTT.

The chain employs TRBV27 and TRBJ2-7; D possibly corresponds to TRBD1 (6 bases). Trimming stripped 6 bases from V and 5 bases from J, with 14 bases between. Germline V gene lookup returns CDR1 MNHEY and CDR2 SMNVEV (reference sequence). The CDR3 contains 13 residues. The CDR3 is CASRSTGTHEQYF. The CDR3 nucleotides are TGTGCCAGCAGGTCTACAGGGACCCACGAGCAGTACTTC.

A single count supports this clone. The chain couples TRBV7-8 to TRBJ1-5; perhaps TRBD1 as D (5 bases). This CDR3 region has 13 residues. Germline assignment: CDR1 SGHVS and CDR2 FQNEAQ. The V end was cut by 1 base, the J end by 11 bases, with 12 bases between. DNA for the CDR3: TGTGCCAGCAGCTTAGGGGGGGAAGGATCCCAGCATTTT. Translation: CASSLGGEGSQHF. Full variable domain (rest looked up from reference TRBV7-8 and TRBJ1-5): GAGVSQSPRYKVAKRGQDVALRCDPISGHVSLFWYQQALGQGPEFLTYFQNEAQLDKSGLPSDRFFAERPEGSVSTLKIQRTQQEDSAVYLCASSLGGEGSQHFGDGTRLSIL.

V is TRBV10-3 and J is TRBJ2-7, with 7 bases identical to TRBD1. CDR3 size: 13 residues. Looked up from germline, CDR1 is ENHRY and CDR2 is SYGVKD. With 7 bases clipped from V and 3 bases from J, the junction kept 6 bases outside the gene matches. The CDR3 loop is CAITYGTDYEQYF. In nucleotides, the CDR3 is TGTGCCATCACCTACGGGACAGACTACGAGCAGTACTTC.

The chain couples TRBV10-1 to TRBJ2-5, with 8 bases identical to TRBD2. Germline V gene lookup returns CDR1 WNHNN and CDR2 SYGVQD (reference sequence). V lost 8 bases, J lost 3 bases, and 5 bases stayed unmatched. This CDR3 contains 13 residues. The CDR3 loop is CASESRGEETQYF. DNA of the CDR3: TGCGCCAGCGAGTCGCGGGGGGAAGAGACCCAGTACTTC.

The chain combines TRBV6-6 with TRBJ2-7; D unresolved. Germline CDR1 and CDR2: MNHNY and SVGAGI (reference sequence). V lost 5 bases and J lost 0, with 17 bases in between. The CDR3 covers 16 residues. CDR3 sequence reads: CASSPQRTDPSYEQYF. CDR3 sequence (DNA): TGTGCCAGCAGTCCCCAAAGAACAGATCCCTCCTACGAGCAGTACTTC.

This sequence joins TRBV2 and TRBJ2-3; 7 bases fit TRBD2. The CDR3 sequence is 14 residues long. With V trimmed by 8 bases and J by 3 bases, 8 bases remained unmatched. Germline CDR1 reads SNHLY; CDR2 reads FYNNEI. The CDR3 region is CASRWGGGTDTQYF. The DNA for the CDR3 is TGTGCCAGCCGGTGGGGGGGAGGTACAGATACGCAGTATTTT.

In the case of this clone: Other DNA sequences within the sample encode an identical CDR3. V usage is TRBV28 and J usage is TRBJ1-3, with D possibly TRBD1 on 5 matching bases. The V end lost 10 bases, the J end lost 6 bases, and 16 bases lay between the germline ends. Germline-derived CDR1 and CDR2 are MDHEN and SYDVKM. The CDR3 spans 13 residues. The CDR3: CATEVAGQNTIYF. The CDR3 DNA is TGTGCCACTGAGGTCGCAGGGCAAAACACCATATATTTT. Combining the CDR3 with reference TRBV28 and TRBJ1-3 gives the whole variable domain DVKVTQSSRYLVKRTGEKVFLECVQDMDHENMFWYRQDPGLGLRLIYFSYDVKMKEKGDIPEGYSVSREKKERFSLILESASTNQTSMYLCATEVAGQNTIYFGEGSWLTVV.

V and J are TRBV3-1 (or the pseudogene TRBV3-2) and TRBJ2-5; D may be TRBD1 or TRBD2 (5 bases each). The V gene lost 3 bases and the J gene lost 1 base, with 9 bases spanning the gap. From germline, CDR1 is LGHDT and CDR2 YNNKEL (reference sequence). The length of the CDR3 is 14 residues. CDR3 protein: CASSQGRGQETQYF. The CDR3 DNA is TGTGCCAGCAGCCAGGGACGGGGCCAAGAGACCCAGTACTTC.